This is a list of T cell receptor beta chains from one sample in a study of cytomegalovirus exposure and HLA in healthy donors. Measured with immunoSEQ multiplex PCR; TCRdb has only the in-frame clones, and not every one. In the table there are more than 150,000 clones, approximately 84% of which are singletons. The sequenced sample consisted of PBMCs. The receptors shown here come from a girl under 18 in good health and CMV-seropositive. CDR3s include the opening cysteine and the closing phenylalanine or tryptophan. The order of the fields is D gene, clone size, V gene, J gene, CDR3 DNA, CDR3 protein. A D gene is named only where the DNA matches it firmly. Size is omitted from some rows. Given values are once, few, many or a class for expanded clones.

d_call: TRBD2
clone_size: NA
v_call: TRBV5-1
j_call: TRBJ2-7
cdr3_nt: TGCGCCAGCAGCTTATGGACTAGCGGAGCCTACGAGCAGTACTTC
cdr3_aa: CASSLWTSGAYEQYF

d_call: TRBD1
clone_size: NA
v_call: TRBV6-1
j_call: TRBJ1-5
cdr3_nt: TGTGCCAGCAGTGCGGCGACAGGGGGCGGCACAGATACGCAGCATTTT
cdr3_aa: CASSAATGGGTDTQHF

d_call: NA
clone_size: few
v_call: TRBV6-1
j_call: TRBJ1-1
cdr3_nt: TGTGCCAGCAGTGAATTGGGAGTTTCAAAAGCTTTCTTT
cdr3_aa: CASSELGVSKAFF

d_call: NA
clone_size: NA
v_call: TRBV5-5
j_call: TRBJ2-5
cdr3_nt: TGTGCCAGCAGCTTGGGGGGACTGCAAGAGACCCAGTACTTC
cdr3_aa: CASSLGGLQETQYF

d_call: TRBD1
clone_size: NA
v_call: TRBV6-5
j_call: TRBJ1-1
cdr3_nt: TGTGCCAGCAGTTATGGGGACAGGGCCACTGAAGCTTTCTTT
cdr3_aa: CASSYGDRATEAFF

d_call: TRBD1
clone_size: NA
v_call: TRBV6-5
j_call: TRBJ1-6
cdr3_nt: TGTGCCAGCAGTTCTCAGGGGGGCCGACCCCTCCACTTT
cdr3_aa: CASSSQGGRPLHF

d_call: TRBD2
clone_size: few
v_call: TRBV11-2
j_call: TRBJ2-3
cdr3_nt: TGTGCCAGCAGCTTAGGCGGGGGGCAGGCAGATACGCAGTATTTT
cdr3_aa: CASSLGGGQADTQYF

d_call: NA
clone_size: NA
v_call: TRBV5-1
j_call: TRBJ1-1
cdr3_nt: TGCGCCAGCAGCTTTAGTTCCAGGTACACTGAAGCTTTCTTT
cdr3_aa: CASSFSSRYTEAFF

d_call: NA
clone_size: once
v_call: TRBV25-1
j_call: TRBJ2-3
cdr3_nt: TGTGCCAGCAAACAGGTAGAGGCAGATACGCAGTATTTT
cdr3_aa: CASKQVEADTQYF

d_call: NA
clone_size: NA
v_call: TRBV5-5
j_call: TRBJ2-7
cdr3_nt: TGTGCCAGCACCTCCCGGGTAACAGGGTCCCTCGATAAGCAGTACTTC
cdr3_aa: CASTSRVTGSLDKQYF

d_call: TRBD1
clone_size: NA
v_call: TRBV5-1
j_call: TRBJ1-1
cdr3_nt: TGCGCCAGCAGCCAGGGGGGCACTGAAGCTTTCTTT
cdr3_aa: CASSQGGTEAFF

d_call: NA
clone_size: once
v_call: TRBV6-5
j_call: TRBJ1-1
cdr3_nt: TGTGCCAGCAGTTCAACCGGGACACTGACTGAAGCTTTCTTT
cdr3_aa: CASSSTGTLTEAFF

d_call: NA
clone_size: NA
v_call: TRBV7-2
j_call: TRBJ1-1
cdr3_nt: TGTGCCAGCAGCTTAGGGGTGACAGTGAACACTGAAGCTTTCTTT
cdr3_aa: CASSLGVTVNTEAFF

d_call: TRBD2
clone_size: NA
v_call: TRBV6-5
j_call: TRBJ2-1
cdr3_nt: TGTGCCAGCAGAGACTTAGCGGGAGCCGCGAATGAGCAGTTCTTC
cdr3_aa: CASRDLAGAANEQFF

d_call: NA
clone_size: NA
v_call: TRBV5-6
j_call: TRBJ2-3
cdr3_nt: TGTGCCAGCAGCCGGGACTTGGCTTATACGCAGTATTTT
cdr3_aa: CASSRDLAYTQYF

d_call: TRBD1
clone_size: NA
v_call: TRBV19
j_call: TRBJ2-2
cdr3_nt: TGTGCCAGTACGGCAATGTATGGAGGAACAGGGGCAGGGAACACCGGGGAGCTGTTTTTT
cdr3_aa: CASTAMYGGTGAGNTGELFF

d_call: NA
clone_size: NA
v_call: TRBV28
j_call: TRBJ2-2
cdr3_nt: TGTGCCAGCAGGGTCTGGGGGGCCGGGGAGCTGTTTTTT
cdr3_aa: CASRVWGAGELFF

d_call: NA
clone_size: NA
v_call: TRBV9
j_call: TRBJ1-2
cdr3_nt: TGTGCCAGCAGCGAGACCCCTGAGGTAGTCCGTGTCACCTTC
cdr3_aa: CASSETPEVVRVTF

d_call: NA
clone_size: NA
v_call: TRBV6-4
j_call: TRBJ1-1
cdr3_nt: TGTGCCAGCAGTGACGTGAACAGGGTGAACACTGAAGCTTTCTTT
cdr3_aa: CASSDVNRVNTEAFF

d_call: NA
clone_size: NA
v_call: TRBV7-9
j_call: TRBJ1-2
cdr3_nt: TGTGCCAGCAGCTTAGCGGAGGCAGGCTATGGCTACACCTTC
cdr3_aa: CASSLAEAGYGYTF

d_call: NA
clone_size: NA
v_call: TRBV29-1
j_call: TRBJ2-3
cdr3_nt: TGCAGCGTTGAAGAGTCGGGGTTTGGCACAGATACGCAGTATTTT
cdr3_aa: CSVEESGFGTDTQYF

d_call: NA
clone_size: NA
v_call: TRBV5-1
j_call: TRBJ2-3
cdr3_nt: TGCGCCAGCAATAAGGGGCAGGGAGATACGCAGTATTTT
cdr3_aa: CASNKGQGDTQYF

d_call: NA
clone_size: NA
v_call: TRBV19
j_call: TRBJ2-7
cdr3_nt: TGTGCCAGTAGTATTTGGGGAGATTACGAGCAGTACTTC
cdr3_aa: CASSIWGDYEQYF

d_call: NA
clone_size: NA
v_call: TRBV5-1
j_call: TRBJ2-5
cdr3_nt: TGCGCCAGCAGCTTGGGGGCGTCGAGGGAAGAGACCCAGTACTTC
cdr3_aa: CASSLGASREETQYF

d_call: NA
clone_size: NA
v_call: TRBV5-4
j_call: TRBJ2-5
cdr3_nt: TGTGCCAGCAGCTTGCCTACAGACAGGTTTCAAGATACCCAGTACTTC
cdr3_aa: CASSLPTDRFQDTQYF

d_call: TRBD2
clone_size: NA
v_call: TRBV29-1
j_call: TRBJ2-7
cdr3_nt: TGCAGCGTTGAAGATCCGAACGGGAGGGCCGGCGAGCAGTACTTC
cdr3_aa: CSVEDPNGRAGEQYF

d_call: TRBD2
clone_size: NA
v_call: TRBV27
j_call: TRBJ2-1
cdr3_nt: TGTGCCAGCAGTTTTACCCGCGGGAGTTACAATGAGCAGTTCTTC
cdr3_aa: CASSFTRGSYNEQFF

d_call: NA
clone_size: NA
v_call: TRBV11-2
j_call: TRBJ2-1
cdr3_nt: TGTGCCAGCAGCTCGAAACAAGGGGTTGAGCAGTTCTTC
cdr3_aa: CASSSKQGVEQFF

d_call: TRBD2
clone_size: NA
v_call: TRBV4-3
j_call: TRBJ2-7
cdr3_nt: TGCGCCAGCAGCCAATCCGGGACTAGCCCCGAGCAGTACTTC
cdr3_aa: CASSQSGTSPEQYF

d_call: NA
clone_size: NA
v_call: TRBV10-1
j_call: TRBJ2-7
cdr3_nt: TGCGCCAGCAGTGTCCAGGGCTCCTACGAGCAGTACTTC
cdr3_aa: CASSVQGSYEQYF

d_call: TRBD2
clone_size: once
v_call: TRBV27
j_call: TRBJ2-5
cdr3_nt: TGTGCCAGCAGTTTGACTAGCGGGAGGATGGAGACCCAGTACTTC
cdr3_aa: CASSLTSGRMETQYF

d_call: TRBD2
clone_size: NA
v_call: TRBV5-8
j_call: TRBJ2-3
cdr3_nt: TGTGCCAGCAGCCCGGGGACTAGCGGGAGGGCCAGAGATACGCAGTATTTT
cdr3_aa: CASSPGTSGRARDTQYF

d_call: NA
clone_size: few
v_call: TRBV10-3
j_call: TRBJ2-6
cdr3_nt: TGTGCCATCAGACCACAGGGAGACTCTGGGGCCAACGTCCTGACTTTC
cdr3_aa: CAIRPQGDSGANVLTF

d_call: NA
clone_size: NA
v_call: TRBV11-1
j_call: TRBJ2-3
cdr3_nt: TGTGCCAGCAGCTTAGGGACAACGAGCACAGATACGCAGTATTTT
cdr3_aa: CASSLGTTSTDTQYF

d_call: TRBD1
clone_size: NA
v_call: TRBV2
j_call: TRBJ2-1
cdr3_nt: TGTGCCAGCAGGTGGGACAGGCAATACAATGAGCAGTTCTTC
cdr3_aa: CASRWDRQYNEQFF

d_call: NA
clone_size: NA
v_call: TRBV5-1
j_call: TRBJ1-1
cdr3_nt: TGCGCCAGCAGCCCCTCAGCCCAGGGAAGGAGCACTGAAGCTTTCTTT
cdr3_aa: CASSPSAQGRSTEAFF

d_call: NA
clone_size: NA
v_call: TRBV13
j_call: TRBJ1-4
cdr3_nt: TGTGCCAGCAGCCCATCGGGGGGCCCTAATGAAAAACTGTTTTTT
cdr3_aa: CASSPSGGPNEKLFF

d_call: NA
clone_size: NA
v_call: TRBV6-6
j_call: TRBJ2-7
cdr3_nt: TGTGCCAGCAGTAATGTAGACGAGCAGTACTTC
cdr3_aa: CASSNVDEQYF

d_call: TRBD2
clone_size: NA
v_call: TRBV7-2
j_call: TRBJ2-7
cdr3_nt: TGTGCCAGCAGCTTAGATGTAGCGGGGAACTACGAGCAGTACTTC
cdr3_aa: CASSLDVAGNYEQYF

d_call: TRBD2
clone_size: NA
v_call: TRBV5-6
j_call: TRBJ2-1
cdr3_nt: TGTGCCAGCCACGACACGCGGGAGTCCTACAATGAGCAGTTCTTC
cdr3_aa: CASHDTRESYNEQFF

d_call: TRBD2
clone_size: NA
v_call: TRBV5-4
j_call: TRBJ2-3
cdr3_nt: TGTGCCAGCAGCTTGGGACTAGCGCAGAGCACAGATACGCAGTATTTT
cdr3_aa: CASSLGLAQSTDTQYF

d_call: TRBD2
clone_size: NA
v_call: TRBV9
j_call: TRBJ2-1
cdr3_nt: TGTGCCAGCAGCGTAGGCCTAGCGGGGGCCCTTTACAATGAGCAGTTCTTC
cdr3_aa: CASSVGLAGALYNEQFF

d_call: TRBD1
clone_size: NA
v_call: TRBV27
j_call: TRBJ2-5
cdr3_nt: TGTGCCAGCAGAAGGACAGGGTTCGGGGAGACCCAGTACTTC
cdr3_aa: CASRRTGFGETQYF

d_call: NA
clone_size: NA
v_call: TRBV11-2
j_call: TRBJ2-7
cdr3_nt: TGTGCCAGCAGCCCGACGAGCGGAGGGGCATACGAGCAGTACTTC
cdr3_aa: CASSPTSGGAYEQYF

d_call: TRBD2
clone_size: NA
v_call: TRBV10-3
j_call: TRBJ2-3
cdr3_nt: TGTGCCATCAGTCCTAGCGGGATAGGAACAGATACGCAGTATTTT
cdr3_aa: CAISPSGIGTDTQYF

d_call: TRBD2
clone_size: NA
v_call: TRBV18
j_call: TRBJ2-1
cdr3_nt: TGTGCCAGCTCACCAAGACTAGCGGGTGTTAGCTCCTACAATGAGCAGTTCTTC
cdr3_aa: CASSPRLAGVSSYNEQFF

d_call: NA
clone_size: NA
v_call: TRBV19
j_call: TRBJ2-1
cdr3_nt: TGTGCCAGTAGTTTACCCACCAGGGCCGCCTACAATGAGCAGTTCTTC
cdr3_aa: CASSLPTRAAYNEQFF

d_call: NA
clone_size: NA
v_call: TRBV29-1
j_call: TRBJ2-5
cdr3_nt: TGCAGCGTTGCCTTTGGCCAACAAGAGACCCAGTACTTC
cdr3_aa: CSVAFGQQETQYF

d_call: NA
clone_size: NA
v_call: TRBV27
j_call: TRBJ1-1
cdr3_nt: TGTGCCAGCAGTTTATACGCGGGAGAGGGTGAAGCTTTCTTT
cdr3_aa: CASSLYAGEGEAFF

d_call: NA
clone_size: NA
v_call: TRBV18
j_call: TRBJ1-3
cdr3_nt: TGTGCCAGCTCACCACGCGGGGGCTATACCCCTGGAAACACCATATATTTT
cdr3_aa: CASSPRGGYTPGNTIYF

d_call: TRBD1
clone_size: NA
v_call: TRBV6-6
j_call: TRBJ1-5
cdr3_nt: TGTGCCAGCAGTTTGAGCGTTGGGACAGGGGTTAGGCCCCAGCATTTT
cdr3_aa: CASSLSVGTGVRPQHF

d_call: TRBD1
clone_size: few
v_call: TRBV6-5
j_call: TRBJ2-3
cdr3_nt: TGTGCCAGCAGTTACTCGCTGCAGGGGGTAACAGATACGCAGTATTTT
cdr3_aa: CASSYSLQGVTDTQYF

d_call: NA
clone_size: NA
v_call: TRBV27
j_call: TRBJ2-7
cdr3_nt: TGTGCCAGCAGTACTTCTAGGGACATCTCCTACGAGCAGTACTTC
cdr3_aa: CASSTSRDISYEQYF

d_call: TRBD2
clone_size: NA
v_call: TRBV13
j_call: TRBJ2-2
cdr3_nt: TGTGCCAGCAGCTCGGGACTAGACGAGGAGCTGTTTTTT
cdr3_aa: CASSSGLDEELFF

d_call: NA
clone_size: once
v_call: TRBV1
j_call: TRBJ1-1
cdr3_nt: TGCACCAGCAGCCAAGATCTCAGGGGGCTTTTGGACACTGAAGCTTTCTTT
cdr3_aa: CTSSQDLRGLLDTEAFF

d_call: TRBD2
clone_size: NA
v_call: TRBV2
j_call: TRBJ2-1
cdr3_nt: TGTGCCAGCAGTAGGCTAGCGGGTAGGGATGAGCAGTTCTTC
cdr3_aa: CASSRLAGRDEQFF

d_call: NA
clone_size: NA
v_call: TRBV30
j_call: TRBJ2-7
cdr3_nt: TGTGCCTGGAGATCGGAGGGCAGAATCTACGAGCAGTACTTC
cdr3_aa: CAWRSEGRIYEQYF